The clone carrying this TCR beta chain was seen at least ten times. Antigen: not known. This sample is drawn from a study of T cells after yellow fever vaccination. Notes on the study in general: Peaking faster, on day 5 versus 15, the secondary response was nonetheless weaker.

A single record per CDR3 protein comes from TCRdb applying MiXCR to the 5' RACE reads. The sample yields 300,000 to 450,000 distinct CDR3 sequences, 7% to 10% seen once. The V gene lost 3 bases and the J gene lost 8 bases, with 13 bases spanning the gap. This CDR3 spans 13 amino acids. The V gene is TRBV12-3 or TRBV12-4, the J gene TRBJ1-2; no definite D call. The sequencing here drew on PBMCs, taken more than 40 days after the first yellow fever vaccination. The receptor was derived from a man aged 18 to 30 who received the YFV17D yellow fever vaccine. This CDR3 reads CASSFAGRLGYTF. The CDR3 region has the DNA TGTGCCAGCAGTTTTGCTGGCAGGCTGGGCTACACCTTC.